This is a list of T cell receptor beta chains from one sample in a study of CD8 T cells in ankylosing spondylitis. TCRdb fed the 5' RACE reads into MiXCR, producing one record per CDR3 protein. This sample yields around 75,000 distinct CDR3 sequences, of which approximately 5.3% are seen a single time; 2.2% belongs to the top ten. Sample: blood, either unsorted or a sorted T cell fraction (not recorded which). These TCRs come from a male donor with ankylosing spondylitis or in good health (not recorded which). Both conserved end residues are part of each CDR3. Fields, in order: D gene, V gene, clone size, J gene, CDR3 protein, CDR3 DNA. A D gene is named only where the DNA matches it firmly. The size field is filled for only some rows; it gives once, few, many or a size class.

d_call: -
v_call: TRBV7-2
clone_size: many
j_call: TRBJ1-1
cdr3_aa: CASSSGGADTEAFF
cdr3_nt: TGTGCCAGCAGCTCGGGCGGGGCGGACACTGAAGCTTTCTTT

d_call: -
v_call: TRBV29-1
clone_size: many
j_call: TRBJ2-1
cdr3_aa: CSVEGQGKGHNEQFF
cdr3_nt: TGCAGCGTTGAAGGTCAGGGGAAGGGGCACAATGAGCAGTTCTTC

d_call: -
v_call: TRBV7-3
clone_size: many
j_call: TRBJ1-3
cdr3_aa: CASSPGLGTIYF
cdr3_nt: TGTGCCAGCAGCCCGGGACTTGGCACCATATATTTT

d_call: TRBD1
v_call: TRBV7-2
clone_size: many
j_call: TRBJ1-5
cdr3_aa: CASAQGTGVGSQHF
cdr3_nt: TGTGCCAGCGCCCAAGGGACAGGCGTCGGGTCTCAGCATTTT

d_call: -
v_call: TRBV3-1
clone_size: many
j_call: TRBJ2-2
cdr3_aa: CASSYGDGELFF
cdr3_nt: TGTGCCAGCAGCTACGGGGACGGGGAGCTGTTTTTT

d_call: TRBD2
v_call: TRBV7-8
clone_size: many
j_call: TRBJ2-3
cdr3_aa: CASTPWRGGTDTQYF
cdr3_nt: TGTGCCAGCACGCCTTGGCGGGGGGGCACAGATACGCAGTATTTT

d_call: -
v_call: TRBV29-1
clone_size: many
j_call: TRBJ1-1
cdr3_aa: CTVSGAEDTEAFF
cdr3_nt: TGCACCGTCAGCGGGGCGGAGGACACTGAAGCTTTCTTT

d_call: -
v_call: TRBV29-1
clone_size: many
j_call: TRBJ2-7
cdr3_aa: CSVEAGAYEQYF
cdr3_nt: TGCAGCGTAGAGGCAGGGGCCTACGAGCAGTACTTC

d_call: -
v_call: TRBV18
clone_size: many
j_call: TRBJ1-2
cdr3_aa: CASSPSENSWGYTF
cdr3_nt: TGTGCCAGCTCACCATCCGAGAACTCTTGGGGCTACACCTTC

d_call: -
v_call: TRBV28
clone_size: many
j_call: TRBJ2-4
cdr3_aa: CASRPPVAKNIQYF
cdr3_nt: TGTGCCAGCAGACCGCCCGTGGCCAAAAACATTCAGTACTTC

d_call: -
v_call: TRBV7-8
clone_size: many
j_call: TRBJ1-5
cdr3_aa: CASSRSRNSNQPQHF
cdr3_nt: TGTGCCAGCAGCCGAAGCCGCAATAGCAATCAGCCCCAGCATTTT

d_call: TRBD1
v_call: TRBV4-1
clone_size: many
j_call: TRBJ1-2
cdr3_aa: CASSQDGTGSLLGYTF
cdr3_nt: TGCGCCAGCAGCCAAGATGGGACAGGGAGTTTGTTGGGCTACACCTTC

d_call: TRBD2
v_call: TRBV12-3/TRBV12-4
clone_size: many
j_call: TRBJ2-5
cdr3_aa: CASSTSGGIQETQYF
cdr3_nt: TGTGCCAGCAGCACTAGCGGGGGCATCCAAGAGACCCAGTACTTC

d_call: TRBD1
v_call: TRBV6-4
clone_size: many
j_call: TRBJ2-7
cdr3_aa: CARLTAGTAKGEGSYEQYF
cdr3_nt: TGTGCCAGACTAACCGCCGGGACAGCAAAAGGAGAGGGCTCCTACGAGCAGTACTTC

d_call: -
v_call: TRBV3-1
clone_size: many
j_call: TRBJ1-1
cdr3_aa: CASSQSALNTEAFF
cdr3_nt: TGTGCCAGCAGCCAAAGTGCCTTGAACACTGAAGCTTTCTTT

d_call: -
v_call: TRBV9
clone_size: many
j_call: TRBJ2-1
cdr3_aa: CASSVDTARNNEQFF
cdr3_nt: TGTGCCAGCAGCGTAGACACGGCCAGGAACAATGAGCAGTTCTTC

d_call: -
v_call: TRBV29-1
clone_size: many
j_call: TRBJ1-1
cdr3_aa: CSSQGRFNTEAFF
cdr3_nt: TGCAGCTCTCAGGGACGGTTTAACACTGAAGCTTTCTTT

d_call: TRBD2
v_call: TRBV27
clone_size: many
j_call: TRBJ2-2
cdr3_aa: CASHPLAGEYTGELFF
cdr3_nt: TGTGCCAGCCACCCTCTAGCGGGGGAGTACACCGGGGAGCTGTTTTTT

d_call: -
v_call: TRBV4-3
clone_size: many
j_call: TRBJ2-2
cdr3_aa: CASSQEGGRLNTGELFF
cdr3_nt: TGCGCCAGCAGCCAAGAGGGGGGCAGACTGAACACCGGGGAGCTGTTTTTT

d_call: -
v_call: TRBV5-1
clone_size: many
j_call: TRBJ2-1
cdr3_aa: CASSLELAQFF
cdr3_nt: TGCGCCAGCAGCTTGGAACTCGCTCAGTTCTTC

d_call: -
v_call: TRBV5-5
clone_size: many
j_call: TRBJ1-5
cdr3_aa: CASSLMSDQPQHF
cdr3_nt: TGTGCCAGCAGCTTGATGTCGGATCAGCCCCAGCATTTT

d_call: -
v_call: TRBV29-1
clone_size: many
j_call: TRBJ1-3
cdr3_aa: CSVQNVGPGNTIYF
cdr3_nt: TGCAGCGTTCAAAACGTGGGACCCGGAAACACCATATATTTT

d_call: TRBD2
v_call: TRBV3-1
clone_size: -
j_call: TRBJ2-1
cdr3_aa: CASTLAGSSYNEQFF
cdr3_nt: TGTGCCAGCACCCTAGCGGGGAGCTCCTACAATGAGCAGTTCTTC

d_call: -
v_call: TRBV3-1
clone_size: many
j_call: TRBJ2-7
cdr3_aa: CASSQPKGEQYF
cdr3_nt: TGTGCCAGCAGCCAACCAAAGGGGGAGCAGTACTTC

d_call: -
v_call: TRBV30
clone_size: many
j_call: TRBJ2-3
cdr3_aa: CAWSLAGALTDTQYF
cdr3_nt: TGTGCCTGGTCTCTGGCGGGGGCGCTCACAGATACGCAGTATTTT

d_call: -
v_call: TRBV4-2
clone_size: many
j_call: TRBJ2-7
cdr3_aa: CASSQEDGQREQYF
cdr3_nt: TGTGCCAGCAGCCAAGAGGACGGACAGCGCGAGCAGTACTTC

d_call: TRBD2
v_call: TRBV20-1
clone_size: many
j_call: TRBJ2-5
cdr3_aa: CCAILAGGRDGETQYF
cdr3_nt: TGCTGTGCTATACTAGCGGGGGGGCGTGATGGGGAGACCCAGTACTTC

d_call: TRBD1
v_call: TRBV9
clone_size: many
j_call: TRBJ1-5
cdr3_aa: CASSPGTGGLQPQHF
cdr3_nt: TGTGCCAGCAGCCCCGGGACAGGGGGCCTTCAGCCCCAGCATTTT

d_call: -
v_call: TRBV6-2/TRBV6-3
clone_size: many
j_call: TRBJ2-3
cdr3_aa: CASSSGADTQYF
cdr3_nt: TGTGCCAGCAGTTCCGGGGCAGATACGCAGTATTTT